This T cell receptor (beta chain) was identified during a study of shared clonotypes between healthy human individuals. The study, taken as a whole, reports: Clonotypes not shared had lower generation probabilities than those common to all four donors.

Of note for this clone: What it binds is not known.

Combining CD45RO+ cells with CCR7-negative CD45RA+ TemRA cells gave CD8 memory. The assay was immunoSEQ multiplex PCR, and TCRdb's table has in-frame clones only and misses some. The sample records some 100,000 clones, roughly 70% being singletons. The sequenced material came from memory CD8+ T cells sorted from blood. Subset given: CD45RO+ cells pooled with CCR7-negative TemRA cells. The TCR sequence derives from a woman between 25 and 40 years old in good health.

CDR3 sequence: CASSVELRNTDTQYF. CDR3 sequence (DNA): TGTGCCAGCAGCGTAGAGCTGCGGAACACAGATACGCAGTATTTT. The chain recombines TRBV9 with TRBJ2-3; D not resolved. This CDR3 spans 15 amino acids. V dropped 0 bases and J dropped 2 bases, with 10 bases sitting between them. CDR1 and CDR2 (germline): SGDLS, YYNGEE. The variable domain in full, completed from reference TRBV9 and TRBJ2-3, reads DSGVTQTPKHLITATGQRVTLRCSPRSGDLSVYWYQQSLDQGLQFLIQYYNGEERAKGNILERFSAQQFPDLHSELNLSSLELGDSALYFCASSVELRNTDTQYFGPGTRLTVL.